This is a list of T cell receptor beta chains from one sample in a study of cytomegalovirus exposure and HLA in healthy donors. Method: immunoSEQ multiplex PCR; TCRdb's copy keeps in-frame clones and lacks some. The sample lists under 200,000 clones; less than 90% were seen once. The sequencing input was PBMCs. The origin of the receptors is a man aged 18-30 years in good health and CMV-seronegative. Both conserved end residues are part of each CDR3. Each record gives: CDR3 DNA, CDR3 protein, D gene, clone size, V gene, J gene. D genes are given only for firm matches. Clone size, where shown, is once, few, many, or a class for clones that have expanded.

CDR3 DNA: TGTGCCAGCAGTGAGTCCTTAATCGCTGAAGCTTTCTTT; CDR3 protein: CASSESLIAEAFF; D gene: .; clone size: .; V gene: TRBV5-4; J gene: TRBJ1-1
CDR3 DNA: TGTGCCATCAAGGGGGGGTTGAACACTGAAGCTTTCTTT; CDR3 protein: CAIKGGLNTEAFF; D gene: .; clone size: .; V gene: TRBV6-6; J gene: TRBJ1-1
CDR3 DNA: TGCGCCAGCAGCCAAGGACTAGCGAGGATCTACGAGCAGTACTTC; CDR3 protein: CASSQGLARIYEQYF; D gene: TRBD2; clone size: once; V gene: TRBV4-1; J gene: TRBJ2-7
CDR3 DNA: TGTGCCAGCAGCTTATGGGACAGGGAGGACGAGCAGTACTTC; CDR3 protein: CASSLWDREDEQYF; D gene: TRBD1; clone size: .; V gene: TRBV5-6; J gene: TRBJ2-7
CDR3 DNA: TGTGCCAGCAGTGATAAGACAGTCGGAAACACCATGTATTTT; CDR3 protein: CASSDKTVGNTMYF; D gene: .; clone size: .; V gene: TRBV2; J gene: TRBJ1-3
CDR3 DNA: TGTGCCAGCAGCTCCCTAAGCCAGGGGGACTACCAAGAGACCCAGTACTTC; CDR3 protein: CASSSLSQGDYQETQYF; D gene: .; clone size: .; V gene: TRBV21-1; J gene: TRBJ2-5
CDR3 DNA: TGTGCCAGCAGTCCAAGGACAGCGAACACCGGGGAGCTGTTTTTT; CDR3 protein: CASSPRTANTGELFF; D gene: .; clone size: .; V gene: TRBV4-2; J gene: TRBJ2-2
CDR3 DNA: TGTGCCATCAGTGGTAGGCCCAGTGACTATAGCGGGAAGAGCTCCTACAATGAGCAGTTCTTC; CDR3 protein: CAISGRPSDYSGKSSYNEQFF; D gene: TRBD2; clone size: .; V gene: TRBV10-3; J gene: TRBJ2-1
CDR3 DNA: TGTGCCAGCAGCACTGGACTAGCGCAAGGACTTGATACGCAGTATTTT; CDR3 protein: CASSTGLAQGLDTQYF; D gene: TRBD2; clone size: .; V gene: TRBV7-3; J gene: TRBJ2-3
CDR3 DNA: TGTGCCAGCAGCGTAGATTCTAGCGAAGAGACCCAGTACTTC; CDR3 protein: CASSVDSSEETQYF; D gene: .; clone size: .; V gene: TRBV9; J gene: TRBJ2-5
CDR3 DNA: TGTGCCAGCAGCTCCAGGACAGGTTCCTATAATTCACCCCTCCACTTT; CDR3 protein: CASSSRTGSYNSPLHF; D gene: TRBD1; clone size: .; V gene: TRBV7-6; J gene: TRBJ1-6
CDR3 DNA: TGTGCCAGCAGCCGGTTGGGCCGACAAGGAGAGACCCAGTACTTC; CDR3 protein: CASSRLGRQGETQYF; D gene: .; clone size: few; V gene: TRBV7-3; J gene: TRBJ2-5
CDR3 DNA: TGTGCCAGCAGGAAGACAGGGGGCGAGGGCAATCAGCCCCAGCATTTT; CDR3 protein: CASRKTGGEGNQPQHF; D gene: TRBD1; clone size: .; V gene: TRBV28; J gene: TRBJ1-5
CDR3 DNA: TGCGCCAGCAGCCCGGGACTAGCGTCAGCAGATACGCAGTATTTT; CDR3 protein: CASSPGLASADTQYF; D gene: TRBD2; clone size: .; V gene: TRBV5-1; J gene: TRBJ2-3
CDR3 DNA: TGTGCCAGCTCGAGAGGTACTGGAAACACCATATATTTT; CDR3 protein: CASSRGTGNTIYF; D gene: .; clone size: once; V gene: TRBV28; J gene: TRBJ1-3
CDR3 DNA: TGTGCCATCAGTGATCGGACTAGCGGGACGAATGAGCAGTTCTTC; CDR3 protein: CAISDRTSGTNEQFF; D gene: TRBD2; clone size: .; V gene: TRBV10-3; J gene: TRBJ2-1
CDR3 DNA: TGTGCCAGCAGCCAAGTAAGGGACAGCGTCTATGGCTACACCTTC; CDR3 protein: CASSQVRDSVYGYTF; D gene: TRBD1; clone size: few; V gene: TRBV14; J gene: TRBJ1-2
CDR3 DNA: TGCGCCAGCAGCTTAGCCCAGGGGGAGTCCTACGAGCAGTACTTC; CDR3 protein: CASSLAQGESYEQYF; D gene: TRBD1; clone size: .; V gene: TRBV5-1; J gene: TRBJ2-7
CDR3 DNA: TGCGCCAGCAGCCTGGGACAGGAGACCGGGGAGCTGTTTTTT; CDR3 protein: CASSLGQETGELFF; D gene: TRBD1; clone size: .; V gene: TRBV4-3; J gene: TRBJ2-2
CDR3 DNA: TGTGCCAGTAGTCCCCAGGGTAGGTACGAGCAGTACTTC; CDR3 protein: CASSPQGRYEQYF; D gene: .; clone size: .; V gene: TRBV19; J gene: TRBJ2-7
CDR3 DNA: TGTGCCAGCAGTTACGGACTGGAACAAAACAATGAGCAGTTCTTC; CDR3 protein: CASSYGLEQNNEQFF; D gene: .; clone size: .; V gene: TRBV28; J gene: TRBJ2-1
CDR3 DNA: TGTGCCAGCAGTTGGGGGCCTTTGAACACTGAAGCTTTCTTT; CDR3 protein: CASSWGPLNTEAFF; D gene: .; clone size: .; V gene: TRBV27; J gene: TRBJ1-1
CDR3 DNA: TGTGCCAGCAGCGTTACAGACAGGGACACTGAAGCTTTCTTT; CDR3 protein: CASSVTDRDTEAFF; D gene: TRBD1; clone size: .; V gene: TRBV9; J gene: TRBJ1-1
CDR3 DNA: TGTGCCAGCAGTTACTTCGGGAGCTCCTACGAGCAGTACTTC; CDR3 protein: CASSYFGSSYEQYF; D gene: .; clone size: once; V gene: TRBV6-5; J gene: TRBJ2-7
CDR3 DNA: TGTGCCTGGAACTCTGGGGGGGAGACCCAGTACTTC; CDR3 protein: CAWNSGGETQYF; D gene: .; clone size: .; V gene: TRBV30; J gene: TRBJ2-5
CDR3 DNA: TGTGCCAGCAGCTTAAACAGGGGGCCCTCCTACGAGCAGTACTTC; CDR3 protein: CASSLNRGPSYEQYF; D gene: TRBD1; clone size: once; V gene: TRBV7-2; J gene: TRBJ2-7
CDR3 DNA: TGTGCCAGTAGTATTGTCGGGAAGGCTAATGAAAAACTGTTTTTT; CDR3 protein: CASSIVGKANEKLFF; D gene: .; clone size: .; V gene: TRBV19; J gene: TRBJ1-4
CDR3 DNA: TGTGCCAGCAGCACCGGGGGGGGGACCCGTATGAATACGCAGTATTTT; CDR3 protein: CASSTGGGTRMNTQYF; D gene: TRBD2; clone size: .; V gene: TRBV7-9; J gene: TRBJ2-3
CDR3 DNA: TGTGCCAGCAGTTTTGCCAGCGGGGACTACGAGCAGTACTTC; CDR3 protein: CASSFASGDYEQYF; D gene: TRBD2; clone size: .; V gene: TRBV27; J gene: TRBJ2-7
CDR3 DNA: TGTGCCAGTAATTCAATAGGACAGCCCTACGAGCAGTACTTC; CDR3 protein: CASNSIGQPYEQYF; D gene: .; clone size: few; V gene: TRBV19; J gene: TRBJ2-7
CDR3 DNA: TGTGCCAGCAGCGTGAGGGGACTCAGATCGGGTGAAGCTTTCTTT; CDR3 protein: CASSVRGLRSGEAFF; D gene: .; clone size: .; V gene: TRBV9; J gene: TRBJ1-1
CDR3 DNA: TGTGCCAGCAGTTACACTGCACAGGGATATAATTCACCCCTCCACTTT; CDR3 protein: CASSYTAQGYNSPLHF; D gene: .; clone size: .; V gene: TRBV6-5; J gene: TRBJ1-6
CDR3 DNA: TGCGCCAGCAGCTGGGACAGAGGGAACACTGAAGCTTTCTTT; CDR3 protein: CASSWDRGNTEAFF; D gene: TRBD1; clone size: .; V gene: TRBV5-1; J gene: TRBJ1-1
CDR3 DNA: TGTGCCAGCAGTGAATCGGGCCCCGGGGGACATGGCTACACCTTC; CDR3 protein: CASSESGPGGHGYTF; D gene: .; clone size: .; V gene: TRBV25-1; J gene: TRBJ1-2
CDR3 DNA: TGTGCCATCTCCCCGGGCACTAGCGGCGGCTCCAATGAGCAGTTCTTC; CDR3 protein: CAISPGTSGGSNEQFF; D gene: TRBD2; clone size: .; V gene: TRBV10-3; J gene: TRBJ2-1